This TCR beta chain was observed in a study of technical replicates of blood from a handful of donors. This clone was recorded once. Germline CDR1 reads KGHSH; CDR2 reads LQKENI. Deletions cut 3 bases from V and 2 bases from J, with 10 bases between. The CDR3 is 14 residues long. The protocol was immunoSEQ multiplex PCR, while the TCRdb copy is restricted to in-frame clones and leaves out a portion. The sample shows approximately 100,000 clones, nearly 96% of them seen only once. Sequenced sample: T cells isolated from PBMCs. The chain couples TRBV18 to TRBJ2-5, with D unresolved. This sequence was found in a human donor in good health. The CDR3 sequence is CASSPYERQETQYF. The CDR3 DNA reads TGTGCCAGCTCACCGTATGAGCGACAAGAGACCCAGTACTTC. Full variable domain (missing parts from reference TRBV18 and TRBJ2-5): NAGVMQNPRHLVRRRGQEARLRCSPMKGHSHVYWYRQLPEEGLKFMVYLQKENIIDESGMPKERFSAEFPKEGPSILRIQQVVRGDSAAYFCASSPYERQETQYFGPGTRLLVL.